Presented here are 21 T cell receptor beta chains from one specimen sequenced in a study of post-analysis software for immune sequencing data. These TCRs' antigens remain unknown. Overall study results and limits: Relative to controls, patients had 4 or 5 TRBV segments at higher frequency, with TRBV5-6, TRBV5-1 and TRBV20-1 among these.

TCR beta cDNA libraries included unique molecular identifiers. MiXCR, run by TCRdb on the PCR reads, gives a single entry per CDR3 protein. Altogether 650,000 to 850,000 distinct CDR3 sequences are present, more than 45% being singletons, with the ten largest covering roughly 4.4%. Sequenced input: blood. All receptors derive from a girl aged 5-17 years with multiple sclerosis.

This chain connects TRBV10-3 to TRBJ2-1; D may match TRBD1 or TRBD2 (5 bases each). V was trimmed by 0 bases and J by 5 bases, leaving 11 bases between them. CDR1 and CDR2 (germline): ENHRY, SYGVKD. The CDR3 has 15 residues. The CDR3 DNA follows: TGTGCCATCAGTGAGTCTGGGATGGGGGACAATGAGCAGTTCTTC. It translates to CAISESGMGDNEQFF.

This chain uses TRBV20-1 with TRBJ1-1; no definite D call. The CDR3 runs to 13 residues. The germline V gene encodes CDR1 DFQATT and CDR2 SNEGSKA (reference sequence). V was cut by 2 bases and J by 1 base, with 8 bases left in between. In DNA form, the CDR3 reads TGCAGTGCTAGAACAGCGACGAACACTGAAGCTTTCTTT. Its translation is CSARTATNTEAFF.

Remarks on this clonotype: Mismatch with germline at one junction end may stem from a read error. The chain recombines TRBV5-1 with TRBJ2-7; a weak D match, TRBD1 (5 bases). Per germline, CDR1 SGHRS and CDR2 YFSETQ. The CDR3 has 15 residues. The CDR3 reads CDSSFTAGKNSEQYF. Here the CDR3 DNA reads TGCGACAGCAGCTTCACCGCAGGGAAGAATAGCGAGCAGTACTTC.

The rearrangement joins TRBV12-3 or TRBV12-4 to TRBJ1-1; the D gene is possibly TRBD1 (6 bases). The CDR3 loop spans 12 amino acids. Trimming left V 6 bases short and J 11 bases short, with 16 bases between. The CDR3: CASSAPLRGAFF. The CDR3, as DNA: TGTGCCAGCAGCGCCCCTTTGAGGGGGGCTTTCTTT.

V gene TRBV12-3 or TRBV12-4 combines with J gene TRBJ2-7; 7 bases align to TRBD2. Trimming cost V 6 bases and J 6 bases; bases outside gene matches: 11. The CDR3 runs to 14 residues. Written as DNA, the CDR3 is TGTGCCAGCAGCCTTAGCGGGTACTCCCTCGAGCAGTACTTC. Translating gives CASSLSGYSLEQYF.

The J gene is TRBJ2-7, the V gene TRBV4-1; D possibly uses TRBD1 or TRBD2 (5 bases each). V lost 0 bases and J lost 4, with 13 bases in between. This CDR3 has 15 amino acids. Germline V gene data show CDR1 as MGHRA and CDR2 as YSYEKL. The CDR3 coding sequence is TGCGCCAGCAGCCAAGAGGGGACCGACCGATACGAGCAGTACTTC. It is translated as CASSQEGTDRYEQYF.

This chain links TRBV5-1 with TRBJ1-2; perhaps TRBD1 as D (6 bases). There are 15 residues in the CDR3. Germline loops: CDR1 SGHRS, CDR2 YFSETQ. Trimming removed 0 bases at V and 5 bases at J, with 14 bases between. This chain's CDR3 is CASSLDGQITYGYTF. The CDR3, as DNA: TGCGCCAGCAGCTTGGACGGACAGATTACTTATGGCTACACCTTC.

This chain links TRBV20-1 with TRBJ2-3; tentative D call: TRBD2 (5 bases). Germline loops: CDR1 DFQATT, CDR2 SNEGSKA (reference sequence). The CDR3 runs 15 residues. V was pared by 4 bases and J by 8 bases, with 22 bases between. CDR3 nucleotide sequence: TGCAGTGCTACGGGGTCTCCCCTGTCACAGACTACGCAGTATTTT. Translation: CSATGSPLSQTTQYF.

The rearrangement joins TRBV5-5 to TRBJ2-4; perhaps TRBD1 as D (5 bases). Germline values: CDR1 SGHKS, CDR2 YYEKEE (reference sequence). This CDR3 has 14 residues. The germline V and J ends were trimmed by 4 bases and 5 bases, with 13 bases remaining between them. The DNA of the CDR3 is TGTGCCAGCAGCCCCGACAGCTACCAAAACATTCAGTACTTC. Translation: CASSPDSYQNIQYF.

This clonotype came up once. The CDR3 sequence: CSVYRTGAYEQYF. In DNA form, the CDR3 reads TGCAGCGTTTACCGGACAGGGGCCTACGAGCAGTACTTC. V is TRBV29-1 and J is TRBJ2-7; 9 nucleotides line up with TRBD1. V was clipped by 5 bases and J by 2 bases; unmatched bases: 4. This CDR3 spans 13 amino acids. Looked up from germline, CDR1 is SQVTM and CDR2 is ANQGSEA.

For the CDR3, the DNA is TGTGCCAGCAGTTTCTCCCGGCAGGGGGCGCGAGAGACCCAGTACTTC. Its protein product is CASSFSRQGARETQYF. The chain recombines TRBV27 with TRBJ2-5; 8 bases align to TRBD1. The germline gives CDR1 MNHEY, CDR2 SMNVEV (reference sequence). The CDR3 totals 16 residues. The V and J ends lost 3 bases and 4 bases, in that order; junction bases with no gene match: 10.

The chain combines TRBV10-3 with TRBJ2-3, with TRBD2 matching over 10 bases. The CDR3 covers 15 residues. Unmatched junction bases numbered 4, after V lost 3 bases and J lost 4 bases. Germline values: CDR1 ENHRY, CDR2 SYGVKD. The CDR3 nucleotides read TGTGCCATCAGTGACTCTAGCGGGAGTGCAGATACGCAGTATTTT. The encoded protein is CAISDSSGSADTQYF.

The J gene is TRBJ2-7, the V gene TRBV3-1; the match to TRBD1 covers 9 bases. Unmatched junction bases numbered 7, after V lost 4 bases and J lost 6 bases. Germline CDR1 LGHDT, CDR2 YNNKEL (reference sequence). The CDR3 consists of 14 residues. The CDR3 DNA reads TGTGCCAGCAGCCCCGGGACAGGGTCTAGCGAGCAGTACTTC. Its protein is CASSPGTGSSEQYF.

The rearrangement links TRBV10-3 to TRBJ2-7; 9 positions match TRBD1. This CDR3 spans 14 amino acids. Per germline, CDR1 ENHRY and CDR2 SYGVKD. As DNA, the CDR3 is TGTGGGACGAGGGACAGGGAGAGCCCCTACGAGCAGTACTTC. It codes for CGTRDRESPYEQYF.

V and J are TRBV9 and TRBJ2-1, with D possibly called TRBD1 or TRBD2 (7 bases each). This CDR3 region has 18 residues. Trimming removed 0 bases at V and 4 bases at J, with 20 bases between. The germline V gene has CDR1 SGDLS and CDR2 YYNGEE. The CDR3 nucleotides read TGTGCCAGCAGCGTAGACCCAGGGGGGAGGGCGAGATACAATGAGCAGTTCTTC. Protein: CASSVDPGGRARYNEQFF.

The CDR3 region has the DNA TGCAGTGCTAGAGTAGCGGGAGCTAGATCAGATACGCAGTATTTT. The encoded protein is CSARVAGARSDTQYF. The gene calls are TRBV20-1 and TRBJ2-3; TRBD2 agrees at 9 bases. The CDR3 consists of 15 residues. V dropped 1 base and J dropped 4; count of bases not matched to a gene: 6. Germline loops: CDR1 DFQATT, CDR2 SNEGSKA (reference sequence).

There are a few counts of this clonotype. V and J are TRBV20-1 and TRBJ1-1, with TRBD1 as a possible D gene (6 bases). The V end was cut by 6 bases, the J end by 6 bases, with 20 bases between. The CDR3 sequence is 14 residues long. Germline lookup yields CDR1 DFQATT and CDR2 SNEGSKA (reference sequence). As DNA, the CDR3 is TGCAGTGCGACCTTTCCAGGGGCGGGGGCTGAAGCTTTCTTT. Protein product: CSATFPGAGAEAFF.

The rearrangement uses TRBV20-1 and TRBJ2-5; D gene ambiguous. Gene TRBJ2-7 matches the end of the DNA better, so the J call may be wrong. Germline loops: CDR1 DFQATT, CDR2 SNEGSKA (reference sequence). The length of the CDR3 is 13 residues. Written as DNA, the CDR3 is TGCAGTGCTAGTCGAGAGACGAACTACGAGCAGTACTTC. Amino acids: CSASRETNYEQYF.

The chain couples TRBV9 to TRBJ1-3; maybe TRBD1 (5 bases). With 4 bases removed from V and 1 base from J, the gap between germline ends came to 9 bases. Germline CDR1 reads SGDLS; CDR2 reads YYNGEE. The CDR3 runs 14 residues. CDR3 in amino acids: CASSLGDSGNTIYF. CDR3 in DNA: TGTGCCAGCAGCCTGGGGGATTCTGGAAACACCATATATTTT. The whole variable domain, remainder taken from reference TRBV9 and TRBJ1-3, is DSGVTQTPKHLITATGQRVTLRCSPRSGDLSVYWYQQSLDQGLQFLIQYYNGEERAKGNILERFSAQQFPDLHSELNLSSLELGDSALYFCASSLGDSGNTIYFGEGSWLTVV.

This clonotype was picked up a small number of times. V and J are TRBV7-6 and TRBJ2-7, with 7 positions matching TRBD2. V lost 0 bases to trimming and J lost 7 bases; unmatched junction nucleotides: 9. The CDR3 loop spans 15 amino acids. Germline CDR1 reads SGHVS; CDR2 reads FNYEAQ. CDR3 nucleotides: TGTGCCAGCAGCTTAGCGGGAGCAGCGGGAAGAGAGCAGTACTTC. Translation gives CASSLAGAAGREQYF.

V and J are TRBV7-9 and TRBJ1-4; D is unclear. Trimming stripped 0 bases from V and 5 bases from J, with 7 bases between. CDR1 SEHNR and CDR2 FQNEAQ come from the germline V gene (reference sequence). The CDR3 runs 14 residues. CDR3 nucleotides: TGTGCCAGCAGCTTAGCGCCCTCAAATGAAAAACTGTTTTTT. Protein: CASSLAPSNEKLFF.